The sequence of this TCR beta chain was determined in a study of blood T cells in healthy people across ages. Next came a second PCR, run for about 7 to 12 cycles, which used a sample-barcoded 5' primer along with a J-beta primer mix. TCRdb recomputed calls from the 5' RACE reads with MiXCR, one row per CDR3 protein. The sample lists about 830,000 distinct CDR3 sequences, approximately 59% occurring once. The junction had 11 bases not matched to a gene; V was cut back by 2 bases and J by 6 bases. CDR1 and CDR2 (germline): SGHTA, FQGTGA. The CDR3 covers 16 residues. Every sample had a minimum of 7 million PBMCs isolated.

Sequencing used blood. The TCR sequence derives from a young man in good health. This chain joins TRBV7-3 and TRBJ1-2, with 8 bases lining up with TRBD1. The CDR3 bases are TGTGCCAGCAGCTTAGGGCCCCCCGGACAGGGAGATGGCTACACCTTC. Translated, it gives CASSLGPPGQGDGYTF. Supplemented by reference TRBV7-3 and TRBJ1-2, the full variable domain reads GAGVSQTPSNKVTEKGKYVELRCDPISGHTALYWYRQSLGQGPEFLIYFQGTGAADDSGLPNDRFFAVRPEGSVSTLKIQRTERGDSAVYLCASSLGPPGQGDGYTFGSGTRLTVV.